Sequencing of this T cell receptor (beta chain) was carried out in a study of blood T cell repertoires in COVID-19. V dropped 2 bases and J dropped 9; count of bases not matched to a gene: 11. CDR3 size: 16 residues. Germline assignment: CDR1 MGHRA and CDR2 YSYEKL. Clones were read by immunoSEQ multiplex PCR, and TCRdb kept only the in-frame ones, dropping some. There are 85,000 to 110,000 clones in the sample; almost 90% occur only once, and approximately 3.5% lies in the top ten. This chain joins TRBV4-1 and TRBJ2-1; TRBD2 aligns across 9 bases. Sample: peripheral blood. This clonotype originated in a human donor in a cohort sampled during active COVID-19. The CDR3 nucleotides are TGCGCCAGCAGCCAAAAGACCGGGACTAGCAACCCTGAGCAGTTCTTC. The encoded protein is CASSQKTGTSNPEQFF.